This TCR beta chain was observed in a study of blood T cell repertoires in COVID-19. On the study more broadly: Acute and convalescent COVID-19 samples came from the United States, Italy and Spain.

The protocol was immunoSEQ multiplex PCR, while the TCRdb copy is restricted to in-frame clones and leaves out a portion. Found here are 340,000 or so clones, around 86% of them singletons; the top ten hold 1%. CDR1 SGHRS and CDR2 YFSETQ come from the germline V gene. The CDR3 sequence is 16 residues long. V was pared by 0 bases and J by 1 base, with 5 bases of the junction left unmatched. V gene TRBV5-1 combines with J gene TRBJ2-7; 9 bases agree with TRBD2. Sequenced material: peripheral blood. The sequence came from a man aged 50-60 years with active or convalescent COVID-19. CDR3 nucleotide sequence: TGCGCCAGCAGCTTGGCGCCGAGCGGGGGGTCCTACGAGCAGTACTTC. Translated, it gives CASSLAPSGGSYEQYF. The full variable domain, with the rest looked up from reference TRBV5-1 and TRBJ2-7, is KAGVTQTPRYLIKTRGQQVTLSCSPISGHRSVSWYQQTPGQGLQFLFEYFSETQRNKGNFPGRFSGRQFSNSRSEMNVSTLELGDSALYLCASSLAPSGGSYEQYFGPGTRLTVT.